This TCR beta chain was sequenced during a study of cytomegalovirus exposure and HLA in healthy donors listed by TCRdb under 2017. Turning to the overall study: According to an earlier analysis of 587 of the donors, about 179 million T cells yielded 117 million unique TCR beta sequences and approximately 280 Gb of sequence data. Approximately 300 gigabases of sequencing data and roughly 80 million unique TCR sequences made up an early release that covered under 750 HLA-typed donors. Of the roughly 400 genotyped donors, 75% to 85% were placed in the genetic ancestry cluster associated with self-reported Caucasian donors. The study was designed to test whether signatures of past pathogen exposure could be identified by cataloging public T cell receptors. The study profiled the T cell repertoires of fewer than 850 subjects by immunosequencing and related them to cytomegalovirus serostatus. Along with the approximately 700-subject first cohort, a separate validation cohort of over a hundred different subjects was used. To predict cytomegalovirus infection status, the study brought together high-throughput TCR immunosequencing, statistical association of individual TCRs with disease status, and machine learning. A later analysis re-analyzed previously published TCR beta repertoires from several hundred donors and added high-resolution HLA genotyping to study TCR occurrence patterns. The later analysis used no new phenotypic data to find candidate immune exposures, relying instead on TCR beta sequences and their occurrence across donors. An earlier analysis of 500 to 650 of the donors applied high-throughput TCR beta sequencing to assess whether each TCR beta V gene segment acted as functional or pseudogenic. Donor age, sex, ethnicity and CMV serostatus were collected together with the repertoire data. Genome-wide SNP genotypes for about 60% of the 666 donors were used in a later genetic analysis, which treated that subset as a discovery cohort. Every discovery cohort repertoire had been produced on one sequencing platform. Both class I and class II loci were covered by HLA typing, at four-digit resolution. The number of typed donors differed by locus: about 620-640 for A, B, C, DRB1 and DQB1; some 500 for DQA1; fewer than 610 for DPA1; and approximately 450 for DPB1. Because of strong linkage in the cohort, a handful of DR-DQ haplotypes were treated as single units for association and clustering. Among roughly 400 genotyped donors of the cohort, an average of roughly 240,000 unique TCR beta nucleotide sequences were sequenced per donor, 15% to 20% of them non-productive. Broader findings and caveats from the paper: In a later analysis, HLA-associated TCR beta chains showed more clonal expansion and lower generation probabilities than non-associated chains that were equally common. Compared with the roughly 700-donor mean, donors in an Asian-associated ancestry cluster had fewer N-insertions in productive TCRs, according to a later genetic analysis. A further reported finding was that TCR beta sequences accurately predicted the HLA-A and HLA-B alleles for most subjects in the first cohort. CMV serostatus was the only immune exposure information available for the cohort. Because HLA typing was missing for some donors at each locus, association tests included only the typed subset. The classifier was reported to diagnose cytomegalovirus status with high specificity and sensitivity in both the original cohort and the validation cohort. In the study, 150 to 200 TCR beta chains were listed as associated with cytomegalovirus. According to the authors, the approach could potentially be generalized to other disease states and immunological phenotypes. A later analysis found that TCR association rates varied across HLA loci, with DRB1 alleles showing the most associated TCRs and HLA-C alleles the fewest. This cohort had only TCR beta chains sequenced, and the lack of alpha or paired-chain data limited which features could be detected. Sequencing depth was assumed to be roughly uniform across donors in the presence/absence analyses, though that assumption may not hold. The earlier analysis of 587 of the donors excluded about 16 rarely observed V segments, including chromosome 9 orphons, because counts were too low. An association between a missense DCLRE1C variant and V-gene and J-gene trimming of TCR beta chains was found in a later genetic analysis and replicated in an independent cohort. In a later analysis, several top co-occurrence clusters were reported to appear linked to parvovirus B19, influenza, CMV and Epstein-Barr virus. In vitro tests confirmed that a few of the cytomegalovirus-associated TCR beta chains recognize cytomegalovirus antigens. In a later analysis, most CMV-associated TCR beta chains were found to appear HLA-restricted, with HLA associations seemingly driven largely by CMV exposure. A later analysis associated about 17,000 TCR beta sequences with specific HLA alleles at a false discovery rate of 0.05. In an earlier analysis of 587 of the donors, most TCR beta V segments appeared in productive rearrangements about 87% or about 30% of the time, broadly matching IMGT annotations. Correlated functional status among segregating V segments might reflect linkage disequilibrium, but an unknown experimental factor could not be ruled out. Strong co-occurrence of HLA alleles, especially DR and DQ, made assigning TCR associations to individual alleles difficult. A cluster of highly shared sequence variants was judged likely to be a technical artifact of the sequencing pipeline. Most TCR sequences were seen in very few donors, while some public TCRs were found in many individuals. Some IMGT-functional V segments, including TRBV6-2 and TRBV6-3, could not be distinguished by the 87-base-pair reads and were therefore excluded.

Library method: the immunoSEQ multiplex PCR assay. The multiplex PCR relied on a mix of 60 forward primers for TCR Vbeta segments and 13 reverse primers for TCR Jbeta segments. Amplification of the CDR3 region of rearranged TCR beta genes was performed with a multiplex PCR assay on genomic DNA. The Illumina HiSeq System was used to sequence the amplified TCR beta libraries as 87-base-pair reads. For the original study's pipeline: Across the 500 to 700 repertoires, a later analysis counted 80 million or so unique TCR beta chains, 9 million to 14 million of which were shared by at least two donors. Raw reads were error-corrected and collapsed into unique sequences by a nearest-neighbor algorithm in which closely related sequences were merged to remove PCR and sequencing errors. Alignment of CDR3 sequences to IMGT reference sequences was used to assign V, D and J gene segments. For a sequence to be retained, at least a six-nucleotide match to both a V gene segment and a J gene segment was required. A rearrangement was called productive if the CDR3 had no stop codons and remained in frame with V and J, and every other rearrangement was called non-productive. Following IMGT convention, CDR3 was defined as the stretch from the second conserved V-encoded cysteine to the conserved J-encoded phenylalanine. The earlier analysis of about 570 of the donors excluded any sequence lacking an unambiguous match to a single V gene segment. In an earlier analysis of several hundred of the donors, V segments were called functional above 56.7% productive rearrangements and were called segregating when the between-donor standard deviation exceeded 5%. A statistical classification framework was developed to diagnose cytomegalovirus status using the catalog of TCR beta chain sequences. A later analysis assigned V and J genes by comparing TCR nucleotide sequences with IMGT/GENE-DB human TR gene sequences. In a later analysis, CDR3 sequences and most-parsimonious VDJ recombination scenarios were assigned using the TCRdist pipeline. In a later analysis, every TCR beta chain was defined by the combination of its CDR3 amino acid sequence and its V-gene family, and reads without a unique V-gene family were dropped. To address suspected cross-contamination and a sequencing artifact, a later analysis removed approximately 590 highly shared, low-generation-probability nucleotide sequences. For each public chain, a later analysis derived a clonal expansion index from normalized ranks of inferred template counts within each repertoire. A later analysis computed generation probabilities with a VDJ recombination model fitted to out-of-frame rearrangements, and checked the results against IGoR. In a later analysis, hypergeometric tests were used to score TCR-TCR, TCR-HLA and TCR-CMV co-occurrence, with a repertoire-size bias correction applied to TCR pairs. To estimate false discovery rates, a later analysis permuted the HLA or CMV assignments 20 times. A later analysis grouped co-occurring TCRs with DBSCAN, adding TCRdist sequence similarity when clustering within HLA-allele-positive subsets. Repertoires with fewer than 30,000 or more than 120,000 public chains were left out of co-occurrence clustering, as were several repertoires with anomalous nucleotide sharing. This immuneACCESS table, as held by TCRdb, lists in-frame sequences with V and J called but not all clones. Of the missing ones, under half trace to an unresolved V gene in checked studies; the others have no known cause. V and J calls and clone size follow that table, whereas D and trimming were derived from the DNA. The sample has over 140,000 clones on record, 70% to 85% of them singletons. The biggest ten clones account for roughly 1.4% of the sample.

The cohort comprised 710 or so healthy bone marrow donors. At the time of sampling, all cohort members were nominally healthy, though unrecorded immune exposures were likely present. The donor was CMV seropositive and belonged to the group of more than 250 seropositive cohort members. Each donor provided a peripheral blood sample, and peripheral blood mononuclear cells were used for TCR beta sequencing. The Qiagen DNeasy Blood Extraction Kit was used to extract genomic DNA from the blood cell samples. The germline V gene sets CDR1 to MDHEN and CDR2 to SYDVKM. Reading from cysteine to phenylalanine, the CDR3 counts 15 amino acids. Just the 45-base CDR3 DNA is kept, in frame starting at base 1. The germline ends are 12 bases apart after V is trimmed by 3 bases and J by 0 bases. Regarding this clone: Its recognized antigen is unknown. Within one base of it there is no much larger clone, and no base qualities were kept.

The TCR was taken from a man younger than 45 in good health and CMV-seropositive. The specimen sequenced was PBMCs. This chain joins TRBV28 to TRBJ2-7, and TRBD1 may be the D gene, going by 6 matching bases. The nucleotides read TGTGCCAGCAGTTTTGGACAGTTGGGCTCCTACGAGCAGTACTTC. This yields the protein CASSFGQLGSYEQYF.